What follows are 19 T cell receptor beta chains derived from one specimen sequenced in a study of T cell responses to AZD1222 COVID-19 vaccine. Generated by immunoSEQ multiplex PCR, the TCRdb table keeps only in-frame clones and is missing some. The sample includes approximately 140,000 clones, 75% to 95% of them seen just once. The sequenced sample was peripheral blood, obtained on day 0 of MenACWY control vaccination. Every receptor here comes from an adult in good health.

The chain combines TRBV6-5 with TRBJ1-2, with a tentative D call TRBD1 (5 bases). Per germline, CDR1 MNHEY and CDR2 SVGAGI. The CDR3 length is 13 residues. Trimming left V 6 bases short and J 7 bases short, with 15 bases between. CDR3 in amino acids: CASSDLGTSGYTF. The CDR3 DNA reads as TGTGCCAGCAGCGACTTAGGGACCAGTGGCTACACCTTC.

The genes are TRBV11-2 and TRBJ2-7; no firm D call. V lost 0 bases, J lost 3 bases, and 9 bases lay in between. This CDR3 region has 14 residues. Germline assignment: CDR1 SGHAT and CDR2 FQNNGV. CDR3 region: CASSLDTVSYEQYF. The CDR3 nucleotides are TGTGCCAGCAGCTTAGACACAGTTAGCTACGAGCAGTACTTC. The entire variable domain, with the rest obtained from reference TRBV11-2 and TRBJ2-7, is as follows: EAGVAQSPRYKIIEKRQSVAFWCNPISGHATLYWYQQILGQGPKLLIQFQNNGVVDDSQLPKDRFSAERLKGVDSTLKIQPAKLEDSAVYLCASSLDTVSYEQYFGPGTRLTVT.

The rearrangement joins TRBV2 to TRBJ1-1; D unresolved. V shed 6 bases and J shed 5 bases, with 10 bases lying between them. The germline V gene has CDR1 SNHLY and CDR2 FYNNEI. There are 12 residues in the CDR3. The CDR3, as DNA: TGTGCCAGCAGGGCCAAGCCAACTGAAGCTTTCTTT. This encodes CASRAKPTEAFF.

V and J are TRBV3-1 (or the pseudogene TRBV3-2) and TRBJ1-1, with 9 bases fitting TRBD1. The ends lost 2 bases at V and 1 base at J; junction bases unmatched: 2. From germline, CDR1 is LGHDT and CDR2 YNNKEL (reference sequence). The CDR3 runs 15 residues. CDR3 nucleotide sequence: TGTGCCAGCAGCCAAACGGGACAGGGGAACACTGAAGCTTTCTTT. This codes for CASSQTGQGNTEAFF.

The chain carries TRBV5-1 and TRBJ1-6; D perhaps matches TRBD1 (6 bases). CDR3 size: 13 residues. V was trimmed by 4 bases and J by 9 bases, leaving 11 bases between them. The V gene's germline CDR1 is SGHRS and CDR2 YFSETQ. The CDR3 nucleotides are TGCGCCAGCAGCCAGCCAGGGGCTTCACCCCTCCACTTT. Amino acids: CASSQPGASPLHF. The full variable domain, in which reference TRBV5-1 and TRBJ1-6 provide the parts outside the CDR3, is KAGVTQTPRYLIKTRGQQVTLSCSPISGHRSVSWYQQTPGQGLQFLFEYFSETQRNKGNFPGRFSGRQFSNSRSEMNVSTLELGDSALYLCASSQPGASPLHFGNGTRLTVT.

This clone was observed at least ten times. The V gene is TRBV7-3, the J gene TRBJ2-1, with 9 nucleotides matching TRBD2. The CDR3 has 13 residues. The V segment lost 5 bases and the J segment 5 bases; nucleotides outside the gene matches: 1. Germline assignment: CDR1 SGHTA and CDR2 FQGTGA. CDR3 coding DNA: TGTGCCAGCAGCCGACTAGCGGACAATGAGCAGTTCTTC. Protein sequence: CASSRLADNEQFF.

The V and J genes are TRBV25-1 and TRBJ2-1, with 8 bases lining up with TRBD2. Germline lookup yields CDR1 MGHDK and CDR2 SYGVNS. Trimming took 4 bases from V and 7 from J; bases not matched to a gene: 9. This CDR3 has 15 amino acids. The CDR3 region has the DNA TGTGCCAGCAGTGGCGGACTAGCCCCCAAGAATGAGCAGTTCTTC. It codes for CASSGGLAPKNEQFF.

This chain links TRBV7-9 with TRBJ2-5, with a tentative D call TRBD2 (7 bases). With 5 bases removed from V and 5 bases from J, the gap between germline ends came to 12 bases. The CDR3 is made up of 13 amino acids. From germline, CDR1 is SEHNR and CDR2 FQNEAQ (reference sequence). CDR3 coding DNA: TGTGCCAGCAGCCTCAGGGGAGGGGAGACCCAGTACTTC. It yields the protein CASSLRGGETQYF.

There are a few counts of this clone. V gene TRBV29-1 combines with J gene TRBJ1-2; no definite D call. V lost 0 bases and J 4 bases, leaving 9 bases between the germline ends. Germline loops: CDR1 SQVTM, CDR2 ANQGSEA. CDR3 length: 13 residues. The CDR3, as DNA: TGCAGCGTTGAAGATGTGGAGGTCTATGGCTACACCTTC. Translated, it gives CSVEDVEVYGYTF.

V usage is TRBV5-1 and J usage is TRBJ2-7; either TRBD1 or TRBD2 may fit D (5 bases each). Trimming left V 0 bases short and J 2 bases short, with 9 bases between. From germline, CDR1 is SGHRS and CDR2 YFSETQ. The length of the CDR3 is 14 residues. The CDR3 coding sequence is TGCGCCAGCAGCTTGGAAATGGGGGCCTACGAGCAGTACTTC. This gives the protein CASSLEMGAYEQYF.

The V call is TRBV27, the J call TRBJ2-1; no clear D gene. V shed 5 bases and J shed 0 bases, with 2 bases lying between them. The CDR3 is 12 amino acids. The V gene's germline CDR1 is MNHEY and CDR2 SMNVEV (reference sequence). The CDR3: CASSPSYNEQFF. The CDR3 DNA reads as TGTGCCAGCAGTCCCTCCTACAATGAGCAGTTCTTC.

The chain combines TRBV5-1 with TRBJ2-5; tentatively, D is TRBD1 (6 bases). V lost 0 bases, J lost 5 bases, and 20 bases lay in between. The CDR3 loop spans 17 amino acids. Germline CDR1 reads SGHRS; CDR2 reads YFSETQ. The CDR3 bases are TGCGCCAGCAGCTTGGGGGAACAGGGCCCGAGGGGTGAGACCCAGTACTTC. Its translation: CASSLGEQGPRGETQYF.

This chain joins TRBV2 and TRBJ2-7; 8 positions match TRBD2. CDR1 is SNHLY, CDR2 FYNNEI, per germline. The V and J ends lost 5 bases and 4 bases, in that order; junction bases with no gene match: 4. This CDR3 comprises 13 residues. CDR3 bases: TGTGCCAGCAGTAGCGGGAGAGCTTACGAGCAGTACTTC. It encodes CASSSGRAYEQYF.

The chain recombines TRBV7-8 with TRBJ2-3, with 8 nucleotides matching TRBD1. Germline V lookup: CDR1 SGHVS, CDR2 FQNEAQ. V lost 1 base, J lost 2 bases, and 8 bases stayed unmatched. The CDR3 has 17 amino acids. The CDR3 here is CASSLDTGTGFTDTQYF. In DNA, the CDR3 is TGTGCCAGCAGCTTAGATACAGGGACAGGTTTCACAGATACGCAGTATTTT.

This clone turned up a few times. This sequence joins TRBV27 and TRBJ1-6; 7 nucleotides align to TRBD1. V lost 7 bases, J lost 7 bases, and 7 bases stayed unmatched. The length of the CDR3 is 14 residues. CDR1 and CDR2 from the germline V gene are MNHEY and SMNVEV (reference sequence). The DNA for the CDR3 is TGTGCCAGCAACGTACAGGGGCCGAATTCACCCCTCCACTTT. As protein: CASNVQGPNSPLHF.

The rearrangement uses TRBV27 and TRBJ1-2; perhaps TRBD1 as D (5 bases). This CDR3 spans 14 amino acids. The germline CDR1 and CDR2 sequences are MNHEY and SMNVEV (reference sequence). V was cut by 7 bases and J by 0 bases, with 12 bases left in between. The CDR3 DNA reads as TGTGCCAGCACCCCCGCGGGGGCTAACTATGGCTACACCTTC. Translating it yields CASTPAGANYGYTF.

The V call is TRBV6-5, the J call TRBJ1-4; D remains unclear. The germline gives CDR1 MNHEY, CDR2 SVGAGI. V lost 6 bases and J 7 bases, leaving 15 bases between the germline ends. This CDR3 is 14 amino acids long. The CDR3: CASRLYSDGEKLFF. DNA of the CDR3: TGTGCCAGCAGACTATATTCGGATGGTGAAAAACTGTTTTTT.

The chain recombines TRBV7-3 with TRBJ2-7; D remains ambiguous. Germline loops: CDR1 SGHTA, CDR2 FQGTGA. The V end was cut by 6 bases, the J end by 0 bases, with 15 bases between. The length of the CDR3 is 15 residues. The CDR3: CASSSLPSSSYEQYF. The CDR3 DNA reads TGTGCCAGCAGTTCCCTCCCATCTTCCTCCTACGAGCAGTACTTC.

This chain joins TRBV7-3 and TRBJ1-1; D gene unclear. CDR1 is SGHTA and CDR2 is FQGTGA in the germline V gene. The CDR3 has 12 residues. Trimming removed 3 bases at V and 4 bases at J, with 6 bases between. The CDR3 reads CASSFRVTEAFF. The CDR3 DNA reads TGTGCCAGCAGCTTTAGGGTCACTGAAGCTTTCTTT.